Listed below are T cell receptor beta chains from one sample, sequenced in a study of early T cells in non-severe SARS-CoV-2 infection. One entry per CDR3 protein, called by TCRdb with MiXCR from the 5' RACE reads. The sample has 35,000 to 45,000 distinct CDR3 sequences, around 5% seen once. The sequenced material came from whole blood. These receptors were obtained from an adult who was a healthcare worker with PCR-confirmed SARS-CoV-2 infection or an uninfected control (not recorded which). Both conserved end residues are part of each CDR3. The D gene is left open where the match is weak. For some rows the clone size is stated as once, few or many, or as a class when expanded; others skip it.

size,J,V,D,CDR3,DNA
NA,TRBJ2-7,TRBV7-2,NA,CASSEGGTRSYEQYF,TGTGCCAGCAGCGAAGGGGGGACACGGTCCTACGAGCAGTACTTC
NA,TRBJ1-4,TRBV7-2,NA,CASSFLQGADEKLFF,TGTGCCAGCAGCTTCCTTCAGGGTGCTGATGAAAAACTGTTTTTT
many,TRBJ1-5,TRBV3-1,TRBD1,CASSHGTGQGQPQHF,TGTGCCAGCAGCCACGGGACAGGGCAGGGTCAGCCCCAGCATTTT
many,TRBJ2-5,TRBV5-5,TRBD2,CASSLLASEETQYF,TGTGCCAGCAGCTTACTAGCGAGTGAAGAGACCCAGTACTTC
many,TRBJ2-3,TRBV24-1,NA,CATRGGGADTQYF,TGTGCCACTCGAGGAGGAGGGGCAGATACGCAGTATTTT
many,TRBJ2-1,TRBV20-1,NA,CSASVRGPSYNEQFF,TGCAGTGCTAGCGTTCGGGGGCCGTCCTACAATGAGCAGTTCTTC
many,TRBJ1-1,TRBV5-5,NA,CASSSMPGQALAAFF,TGTGCCAGCAGCTCAATGCCAGGCCAGGCTCTGGCCGCTTTCTTT
many,TRBJ1-5,TRBV7-2,NA,CASSLRGNQPQHF,TGTGCCAGCAGCTTAAGGGGTAATCAGCCCCAGCATTTT
many,TRBJ1-2,TRBV10-3,TRBD1,CAIRWDSTYYGYTF,TGTGCCATCAGGTGGGACAGCACCTACTATGGCTACACCTTC
many,TRBJ1-2,TRBV4-2,NA,CASSQDRRSYGYTF,TGTGCCAGCAGCCAAGACCGGCGGTCCTATGGCTACACCTTC
NA,TRBJ1-6,TRBV5-6,NA,CASRSRANSPLHF,TGTGCCAGCCGTTCGAGGGCCAATTCACCCCTCCACTTT
many,TRBJ2-1,TRBV28,NA,CATGRGPLEQFF,TGTGCCACCGGGCGGGGTCCCCTGGAGCAGTTCTTC
many,TRBJ1-2,TRBV7-2,NA,CASSSYTGNPNYGYTF,TGTGCCAGCAGCTCTTACACCGGGAACCCTAACTATGGCTACACCTTC
many,TRBJ1-3,TRBV20-1,NA,CSASNRQGTENTIYF,TGCAGTGCTAGTAATCGGCAGGGCACTGAAAACACCATATATTTT
many,TRBJ2-1,TRBV3-1,TRBD2,CASSPGTRGEQFF,TGTGCCAGCAGCCCCGGGACTAGGGGGGAGCAGTTCTTC
many,TRBJ1-1,TRBV20-1,NA,CSATYMNTEAFF,TGCAGTGCTACCTATATGAACACTGAAGCTTTCTTT
few,TRBJ2-1,TRBV2,NA,CASSGGPSYNEQFF,TGTGCCAGCAGTGGGGGTCCCTCCTACAATGAGCAGTTCTTC
few,TRBJ2-5,TRBV2,NA,CASGPLWTQYF,TGTGCCAGCGGGCCCCTTTGGACCCAGTACTTC
many,TRBJ1-6,TRBV28,TRBD1,CASSLWGTGQAPNSPLHF,TGTGCCAGCAGTTTATGGGGGACAGGGCAAGCCCCCAACTCACCCCTCCACTTT
many,TRBJ1-5,TRBV29-1,NA,CSVGARDQPQHF,TGCAGCGTTGGAGCCAGGGATCAGCCCCAGCATTTT
many,TRBJ1-5,TRBV6-5,NA,CASSRQFNQPQHF,TGTGCCAGCAGCCGACAGTTCAATCAGCCCCAGCATTTT
many,TRBJ2-5,TRBV7-9,NA,CASSLVKGGQETQYF,TGTGCCAGCAGCTTAGTTAAGGGAGGCCAAGAGACCCAGTACTTC
many,TRBJ1-6,TRBV7-9,TRBD1,CASSLAGTGKNSPLHF,TGTGCCAGCAGCTTAGCCGGGACAGGGAAGAATTCACCCCTCCACTTT
many,TRBJ1-2,TRBV20-1,TRBD1,CSASGQGIGYGYTF,TGCAGTGCTAGTGGACAGGGAATAGGCTATGGCTACACCTTC
many,TRBJ2-1,TRBV20-1,NA,CSARRRRSKGNEQFF,TGCAGTGCTAGACGACGGAGGTCTAAGGGCAATGAGCAGTTCTTC
many,TRBJ1-1,TRBV7-9,NA,CASSNALGKEGEAFF,TGTGCCAGCAGCAACGCGCTGGGCAAGGAGGGAGAAGCTTTCTTT
many,TRBJ1-1,TRBV5-1,NA,CASSLTVNTEAFF,TGCGCCAGCAGCTTGACGGTGAACACTGAAGCTTTCTTT
many,TRBJ1-1,TRBV25-1,NA,CASSGDTKNTEAFF,TGTGCCAGCAGTGGGGACACTAAAAACACTGAAGCTTTCTTT
NA,TRBJ1-5,TRBV9,NA,CASSAQGGALQPQHF,TGTGCCAGCAGCGCACAAGGGGGGGCTTTGCAGCCCCAGCATTTT
NA,TRBJ1-1,TRBV7-9,NA,CASSLARGLSTEAFF,TGTGCCAGCAGCTTAGCGCGGGGGTTAAGCACTGAAGCTTTCTTT
many,TRBJ1-2,TRBV7-9,NA,CASSLGTAGNYGYTF,TGTGCCAGCAGCTTAGGCACTGCAGGGAACTATGGCTACACCTTC
NA,TRBJ1-4,TRBV5-1,NA,CASSWTGTEDEKLFF,TGCGCCAGCAGCTGGACCGGGACGGAAGATGAAAAACTGTTTTTT
many,TRBJ2-1,TRBV29-1,TRBD2,CSVDSRGGRLEQFF,TGCAGCGTTGACTCGCGGGGGGGACGGCTTGAGCAGTTCTTC
NA,TRBJ2-5,TRBV10-3,TRBD2,CAISATTRGGGVNQETQYF,TGTGCCATCAGTGCAACGACCCGGGGGGGCGGCGTGAACCAAGAGACCCAGTACTTC
many,TRBJ2-1,TRBV5-4,TRBD2,CASSFFGLAGGVEQFF,TGTGCCAGCAGCTTCTTCGGACTAGCGGGAGGAGTTGAGCAGTTCTTC
many,TRBJ2-3,TRBV7-9,TRBD2,CASSLAIGLAGSDTQYF,TGTGCCAGCAGCTTAGCGATTGGACTAGCGGGATCTGATACGCAGTATTTT
few,TRBJ2-1,TRBV9,NA,CASSTRDLGLNEQFF,TGTGCCAGCAGCACCCGGGACCTGGGGCTCAATGAGCAGTTCTTC